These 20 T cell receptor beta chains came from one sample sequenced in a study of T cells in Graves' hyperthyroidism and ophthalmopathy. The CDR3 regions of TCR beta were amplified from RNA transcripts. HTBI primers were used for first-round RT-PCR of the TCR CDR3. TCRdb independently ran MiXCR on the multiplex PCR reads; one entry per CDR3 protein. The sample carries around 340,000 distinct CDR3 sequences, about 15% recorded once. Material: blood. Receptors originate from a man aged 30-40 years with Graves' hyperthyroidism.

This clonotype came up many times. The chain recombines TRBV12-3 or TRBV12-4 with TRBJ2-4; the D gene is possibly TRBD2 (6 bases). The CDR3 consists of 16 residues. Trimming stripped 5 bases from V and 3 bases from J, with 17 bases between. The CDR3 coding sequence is TGTGCCAGCAGTCAACGGGAGTATAGGTTCAAAAACATTCAGTACTTC. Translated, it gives CASSQREYRFKNIQYF.

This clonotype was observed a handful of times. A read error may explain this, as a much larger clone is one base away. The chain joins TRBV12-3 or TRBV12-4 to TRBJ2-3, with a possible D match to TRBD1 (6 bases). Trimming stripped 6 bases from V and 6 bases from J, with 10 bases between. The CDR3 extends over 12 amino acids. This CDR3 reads CASSGQLDTQYF. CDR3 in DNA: TGTGCCAGCAGCGGACAGCTCGATACGCAGTATTTT.

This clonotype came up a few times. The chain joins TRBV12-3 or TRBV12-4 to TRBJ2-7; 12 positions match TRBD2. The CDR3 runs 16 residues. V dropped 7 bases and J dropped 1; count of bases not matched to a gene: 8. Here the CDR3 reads CASILAGGGGSYEQYF. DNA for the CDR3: TGTGCCAGCATACTAGCGGGAGGTGGGGGATCCTACGAGCAGTACTTC.

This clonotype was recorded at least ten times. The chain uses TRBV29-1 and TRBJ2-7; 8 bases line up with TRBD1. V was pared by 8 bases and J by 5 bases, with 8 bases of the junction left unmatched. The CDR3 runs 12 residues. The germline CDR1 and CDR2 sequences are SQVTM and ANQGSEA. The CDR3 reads CSLLGQGNEQYF. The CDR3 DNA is TGCAGCCTACTAGGACAGGGCAACGAGCAGTACTTC.

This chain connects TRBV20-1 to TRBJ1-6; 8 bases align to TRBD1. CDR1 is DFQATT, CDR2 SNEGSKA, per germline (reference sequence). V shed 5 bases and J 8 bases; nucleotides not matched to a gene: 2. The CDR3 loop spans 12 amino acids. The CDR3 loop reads CSALTGDSPLHF. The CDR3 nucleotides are TGCAGTGCTCTGACAGGGGATTCACCCCTCCACTTT.

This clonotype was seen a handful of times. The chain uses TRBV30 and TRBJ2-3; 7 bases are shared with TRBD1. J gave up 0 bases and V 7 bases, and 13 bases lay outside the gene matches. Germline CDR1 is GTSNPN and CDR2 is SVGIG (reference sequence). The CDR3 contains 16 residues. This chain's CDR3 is CAFLPRQGSSTDTQYF. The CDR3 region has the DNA TGTGCCTTCCTCCCGAGACAGGGCTCGAGCACAGATACGCAGTATTTT.

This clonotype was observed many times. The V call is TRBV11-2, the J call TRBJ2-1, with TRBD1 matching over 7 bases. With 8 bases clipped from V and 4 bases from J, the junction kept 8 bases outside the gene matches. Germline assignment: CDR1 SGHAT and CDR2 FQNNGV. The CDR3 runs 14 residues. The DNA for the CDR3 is TGTGCCAGCGCCGGGACAGCCCTTTACAATGAGCAGTTCTTC. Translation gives CASAGTALYNEQFF.

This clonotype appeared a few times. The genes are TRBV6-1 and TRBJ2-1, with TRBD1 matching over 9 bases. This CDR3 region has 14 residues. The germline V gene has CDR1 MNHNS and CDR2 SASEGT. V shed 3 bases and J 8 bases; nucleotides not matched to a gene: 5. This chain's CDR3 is CASSEDRGYDEQFF. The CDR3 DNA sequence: TGTGCCAGCAGTGAGGACAGGGGTTACGATGAGCAGTTCTTC.

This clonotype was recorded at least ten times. CDR3 nucleotide sequence: TGTGCCAGCCGAAGAACATTATGGGACTATGGCTACACCTTC. Translation gives CASRRTLWDYGYTF. The chain employs TRBV2 and TRBJ1-2; D is uncertain. The CDR3 runs to 14 residues. Germline V gives CDR1 SNHLY, CDR2 FYNNEI. V was trimmed by 8 bases and J by 3 bases, leaving 16 bases between them.

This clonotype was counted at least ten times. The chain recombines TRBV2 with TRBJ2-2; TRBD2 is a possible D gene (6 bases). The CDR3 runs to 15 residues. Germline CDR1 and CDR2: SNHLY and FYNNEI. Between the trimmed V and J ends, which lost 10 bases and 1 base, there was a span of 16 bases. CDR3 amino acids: CANRPGLLNTGELFF. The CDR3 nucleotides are TGTGCCAACAGACCGGGACTCTTGAACACCGGGGAGCTGTTTTTT.

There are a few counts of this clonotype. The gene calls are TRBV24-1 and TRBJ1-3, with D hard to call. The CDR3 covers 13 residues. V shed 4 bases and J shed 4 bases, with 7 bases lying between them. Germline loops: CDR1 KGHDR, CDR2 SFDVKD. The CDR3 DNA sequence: TGTGCCACCAGTGACCAGGTCGGAAACACCATATATTTT. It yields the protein CATSDQVGNTIYF.

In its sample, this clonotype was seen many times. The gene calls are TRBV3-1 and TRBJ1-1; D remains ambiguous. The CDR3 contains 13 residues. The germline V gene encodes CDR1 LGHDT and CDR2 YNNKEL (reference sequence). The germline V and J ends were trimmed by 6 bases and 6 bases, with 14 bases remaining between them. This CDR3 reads CASSEGRSSEAFF. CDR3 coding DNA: TGTGCCAGCAGTGAAGGGAGGAGCTCTGAAGCTTTCTTT.

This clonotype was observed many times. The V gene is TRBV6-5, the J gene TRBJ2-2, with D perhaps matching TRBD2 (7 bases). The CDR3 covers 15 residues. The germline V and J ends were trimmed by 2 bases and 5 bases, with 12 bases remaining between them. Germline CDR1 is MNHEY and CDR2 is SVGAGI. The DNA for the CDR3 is TGTGCCAGCAGTTACACAGGGCGGGGGACCGGGGAGCTGTTTTTT. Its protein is CASSYTGRGTGELFF.

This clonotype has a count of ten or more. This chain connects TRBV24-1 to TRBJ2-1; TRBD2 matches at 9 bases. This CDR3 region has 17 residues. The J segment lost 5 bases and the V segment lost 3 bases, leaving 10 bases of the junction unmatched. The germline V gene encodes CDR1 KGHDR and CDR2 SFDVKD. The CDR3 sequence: CATSDTPSSGSDNEQFF. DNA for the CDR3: TGTGCCACCAGTGATACACCGAGTAGCGGGAGCGACAATGAGCAGTTCTTC.

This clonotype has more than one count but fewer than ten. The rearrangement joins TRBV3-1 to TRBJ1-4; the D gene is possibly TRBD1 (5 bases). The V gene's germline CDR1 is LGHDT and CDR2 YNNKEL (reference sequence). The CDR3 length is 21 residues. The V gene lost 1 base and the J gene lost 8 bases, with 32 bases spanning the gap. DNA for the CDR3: TGTGCCAGCAGCCAAGTGCCTATTGGGAAGACAGACTCTACTCGGAAAGAAAAACTGTTTTTT. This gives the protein CASSQVPIGKTDSTRKEKLFF.

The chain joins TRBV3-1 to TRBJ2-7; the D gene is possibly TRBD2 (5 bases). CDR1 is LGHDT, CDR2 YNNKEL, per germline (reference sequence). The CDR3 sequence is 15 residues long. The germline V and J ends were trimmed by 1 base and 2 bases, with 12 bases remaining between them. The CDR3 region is CASSQAGSRAYEQYF. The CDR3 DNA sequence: TGTGCCAGCAGCCAAGCGGGTTCGAGGGCCTACGAGCAGTACTTC.

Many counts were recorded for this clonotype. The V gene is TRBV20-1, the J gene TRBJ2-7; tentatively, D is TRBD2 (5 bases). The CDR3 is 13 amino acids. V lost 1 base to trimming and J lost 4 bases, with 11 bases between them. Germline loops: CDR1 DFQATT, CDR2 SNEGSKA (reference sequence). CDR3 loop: CSARAVGAYEQYF. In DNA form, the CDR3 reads TGCAGTGCTAGAGCGGTGGGAGCTTACGAGCAGTACTTC.

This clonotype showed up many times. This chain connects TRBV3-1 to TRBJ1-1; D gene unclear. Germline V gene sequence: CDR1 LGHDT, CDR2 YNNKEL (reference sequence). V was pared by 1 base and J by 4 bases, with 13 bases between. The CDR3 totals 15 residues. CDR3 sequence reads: CASSQVFRGTTEAFF. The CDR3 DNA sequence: TGTGCCAGCAGCCAAGTATTTCGGGGAACCACTGAAGCTTTCTTT.

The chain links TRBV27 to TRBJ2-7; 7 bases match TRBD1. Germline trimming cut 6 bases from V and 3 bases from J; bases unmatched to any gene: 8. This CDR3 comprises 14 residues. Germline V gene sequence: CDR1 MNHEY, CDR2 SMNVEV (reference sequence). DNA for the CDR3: TGTGCCAGCAGACGACAGGGCCTTCTCTACGAGCAGTACTTC. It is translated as CASRRQGLLYEQYF.

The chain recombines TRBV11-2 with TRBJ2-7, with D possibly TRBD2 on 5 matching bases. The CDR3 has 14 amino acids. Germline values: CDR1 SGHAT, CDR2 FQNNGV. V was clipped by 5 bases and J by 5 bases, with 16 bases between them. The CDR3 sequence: CASSRYTRTHEQYF. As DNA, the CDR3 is TGTGCCAGCAGCCGTTATACTAGGACCCACGAGCAGTACTTC.